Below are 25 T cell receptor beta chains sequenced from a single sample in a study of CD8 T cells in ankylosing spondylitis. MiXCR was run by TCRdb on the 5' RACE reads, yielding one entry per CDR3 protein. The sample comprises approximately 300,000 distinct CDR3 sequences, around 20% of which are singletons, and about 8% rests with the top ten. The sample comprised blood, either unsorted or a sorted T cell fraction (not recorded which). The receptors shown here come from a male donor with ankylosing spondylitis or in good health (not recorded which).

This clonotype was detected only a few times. The CDR3 here is CASNFGTPARQTQYF. CDR3 DNA: TGTGCCAGCAACTTCGGGACTCCAGCTAGGCAGACCCAGTACTTC. The V and J genes are TRBV28 and TRBJ2-5; D is perhaps TRBD2 (6 bases). V was clipped by 7 bases and J by 6 bases, with 21 bases between them. The CDR3 is 15 amino acids. From germline, CDR1 is MDHEN and CDR2 SYDVKM.

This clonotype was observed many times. CDR3 coding DNA: TGTGCCATCAGCCCGACAGGGCTCCCCCTTAACTATGGCTACACCTTC. It encodes CAISPTGLPLNYGYTF. The chain links TRBV10-3 to TRBJ1-2; 7 bases line up with TRBD1. V shed 6 bases and J 1 base; nucleotides not matched to a gene: 11. CDR1 and CDR2 from the germline V gene are ENHRY and SYGVKD. There are 16 residues in the CDR3.

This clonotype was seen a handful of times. The CDR3 loop reads CATGTSGNNEQFF. The DNA for the CDR3 is TGTGCCACAGGGACTAGCGGAAACAATGAGCAGTTCTTC. The chain uses TRBV24-1 and TRBJ2-1; TRBD2 matches 11 bases. Trimming removed 10 bases from V and 5 bases from J; junction bases left unmatched: 3. The CDR3 spans 13 residues. Germline V lookup: CDR1 KGHDR, CDR2 SFDVKD.

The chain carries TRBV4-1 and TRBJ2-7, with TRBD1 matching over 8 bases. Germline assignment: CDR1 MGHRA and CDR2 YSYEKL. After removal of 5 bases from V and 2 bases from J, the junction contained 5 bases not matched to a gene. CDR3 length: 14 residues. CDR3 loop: CASSSRTGPYEQYV. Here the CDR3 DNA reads TGCGCCAGCAGCTCGCGGACAGGGCCCTACGAGCAGTACGTC.

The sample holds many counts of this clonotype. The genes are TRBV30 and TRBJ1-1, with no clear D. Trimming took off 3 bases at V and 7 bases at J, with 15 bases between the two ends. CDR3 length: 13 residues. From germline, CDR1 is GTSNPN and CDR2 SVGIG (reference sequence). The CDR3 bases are TGTGCCTGGAGGGGCAGGCGAATTAGTGAAGCTTTCTTT. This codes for CAWRGRRISEAFF.

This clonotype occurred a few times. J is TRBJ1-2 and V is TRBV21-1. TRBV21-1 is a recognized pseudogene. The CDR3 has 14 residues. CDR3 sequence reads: CASSKVGVPYGYTF. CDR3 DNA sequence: TGTGCCAGCAGCAAAGTTGGGGTACCCTATGGCTACACCTTC.

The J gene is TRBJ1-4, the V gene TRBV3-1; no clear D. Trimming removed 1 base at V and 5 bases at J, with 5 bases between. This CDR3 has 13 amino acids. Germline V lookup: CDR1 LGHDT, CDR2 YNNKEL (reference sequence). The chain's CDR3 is CASSQVSNEKLFF. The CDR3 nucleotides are TGTGCCAGCAGCCAAGTGTCAAATGAAAAACTGTTTTTT.

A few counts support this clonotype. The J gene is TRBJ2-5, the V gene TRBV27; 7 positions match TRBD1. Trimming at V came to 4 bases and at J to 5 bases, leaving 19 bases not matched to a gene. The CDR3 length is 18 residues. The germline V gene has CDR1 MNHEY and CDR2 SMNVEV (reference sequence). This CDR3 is CASSSRTGVGQLWETQYF. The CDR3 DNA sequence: TGTGCCAGCAGTTCCCGCACGGGCGTGGGACAGCTTTGGGAGACCCAGTACTTC.

CDR3 in amino acids: CAWMRVEWAEAFF. The CDR3 nucleotides are TGTGCCTGGATGCGGGTCGAGTGGGCTGAAGCTTTCTTT. This chain uses TRBV30 with TRBJ1-1; D ambiguous. The CDR3 runs to 13 residues. Trimming took 4 bases from V and 6 from J, leaving 15 bases between them. Germline V gene data show CDR1 as GTSNPN and CDR2 as SVGIG (reference sequence). The full variable domain, in which reference TRBV30 and TRBJ1-1 provide the parts outside the CDR3, is SQTIHQWPATLVQPVGSPLSLECTVEGTSNPNLYWYRQAAGRGLQLLFYSVGIGQISSEVPQNLSASRPQDRQFILSSKKLLLSDSGFYLCAWMRVEWAEAFFGQGTRLTVV.

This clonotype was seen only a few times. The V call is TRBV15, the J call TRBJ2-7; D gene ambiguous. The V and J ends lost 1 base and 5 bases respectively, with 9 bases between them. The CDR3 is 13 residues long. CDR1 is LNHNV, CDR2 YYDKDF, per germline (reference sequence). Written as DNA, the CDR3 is TGTGCCACCAGCAGAGCGGAGTTCAACGAGCAGTACGTC. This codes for CATSRAEFNEQYV.

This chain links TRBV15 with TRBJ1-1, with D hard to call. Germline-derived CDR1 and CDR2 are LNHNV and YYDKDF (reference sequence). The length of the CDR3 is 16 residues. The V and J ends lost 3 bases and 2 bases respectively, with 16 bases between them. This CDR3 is CATSRENGLFNTEAFF. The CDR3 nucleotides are TGTGCCACCAGCAGGGAGAACGGATTATTCAACACTGAAGCTTTCTTT.

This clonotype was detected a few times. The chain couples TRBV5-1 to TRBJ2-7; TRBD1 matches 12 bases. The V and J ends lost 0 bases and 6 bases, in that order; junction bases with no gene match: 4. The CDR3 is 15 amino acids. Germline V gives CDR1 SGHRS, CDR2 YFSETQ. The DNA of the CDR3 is TGCGCCAGCAGCTTGGAAGGGACAGGGGGCTTCGAGCAGTACGTC. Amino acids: CASSLEGTGGFEQYV.

The CDR3 sequence is CASSLGHLPSGANVLTF. The CDR3 nucleotides read TGTGCCAGCAGCTTAGGACACCTACCCTCTGGGGCCAACGTCCTGACTTTC. This chain links TRBV11-2 with TRBJ2-6, with unresolved D. Trimming pared 1 base from V and 0 bases from J, leaving 10 bases between. Germline values: CDR1 SGHAT, CDR2 FQNNGV. The CDR3 covers 17 residues.

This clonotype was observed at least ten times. The CDR3 DNA reads TGTGCCAGCAGCGAAGGAGTCAGGGGAACAGATACGCAGTATTTT. It yields the protein CASSEGVRGTDTQYF. The chain is built from TRBV11-2 and TRBJ2-3, with D possibly TRBD1 on 6 matching bases. With 5 bases removed from V and 3 bases from J, the gap between germline ends came to 15 bases. CDR1 SGHAT and CDR2 FQNNGV come from the germline V gene. This CDR3 spans 15 amino acids.

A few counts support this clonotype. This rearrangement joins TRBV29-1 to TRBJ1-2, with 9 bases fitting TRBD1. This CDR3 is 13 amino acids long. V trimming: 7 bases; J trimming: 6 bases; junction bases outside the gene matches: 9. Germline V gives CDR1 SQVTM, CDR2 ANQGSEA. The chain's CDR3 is CSALDRGNDGYTF. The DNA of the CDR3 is TGCAGCGCCCTAGACAGGGGGAACGATGGCTACACCTTC.

CDR3 in amino acids: CASSPMGQGSEKLFF. CDR3 sequence (DNA): TGTGCCAGCAGTCCCATGGGACAGGGTTCAGAAAAACTGTTTTTT. This rearrangement joins TRBV27 to TRBJ1-4, with 9 nucleotides matching TRBD1. The V gene's germline CDR1 is MNHEY and CDR2 SMNVEV (reference sequence). Trimming cost V 5 bases and J 8 bases; bases outside gene matches: 9. The CDR3 runs 15 residues.

The CDR3 region has the DNA TGTGCCAGCACCCGAGGACGCCTCTCTGGGGCCAACGTCCTGACTTTC. This translates into CASTRGRLSGANVLTF. The chain uses TRBV12-3 or TRBV12-4 and TRBJ2-6; the D is unclear. Deletions cut 7 bases from V and 0 bases from J, with 13 bases between. This CDR3 is built from 16 residues.

The CDR3 loop is CASSKGLTDTQYF. The DNA of the CDR3 is TGCGCCAGCAGCAAGGGCCTCACAGATACGCAGTATTTT. The genes are TRBV5-1 and TRBJ2-3, with no clear D. Trimming stripped 4 bases from V and 2 bases from J, with 8 bases between. CDR3 length equals 13 residues. Germline CDR1 is SGHRS and CDR2 is YFSETQ.

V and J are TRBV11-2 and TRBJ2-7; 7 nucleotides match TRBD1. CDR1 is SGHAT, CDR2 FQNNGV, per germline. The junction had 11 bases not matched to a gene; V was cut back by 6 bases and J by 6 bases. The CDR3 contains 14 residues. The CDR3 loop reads CASSLTTGVGEQYV. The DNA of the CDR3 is TGTGCCAGCAGTCTAACAACAGGGGTCGGCGAGCAGTACGTC.

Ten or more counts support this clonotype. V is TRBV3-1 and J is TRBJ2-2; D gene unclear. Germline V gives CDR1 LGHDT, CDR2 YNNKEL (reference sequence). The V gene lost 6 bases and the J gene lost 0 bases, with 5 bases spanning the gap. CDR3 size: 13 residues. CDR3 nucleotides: TGTGCCAGCAGTTTCGCGAACACCGGGGAGCTGTTTTTT. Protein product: CASSFANTGELFF.

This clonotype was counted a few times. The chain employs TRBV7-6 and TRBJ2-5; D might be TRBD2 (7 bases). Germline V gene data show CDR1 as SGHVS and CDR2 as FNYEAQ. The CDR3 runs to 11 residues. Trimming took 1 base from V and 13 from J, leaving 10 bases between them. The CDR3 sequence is CASSLGGGPYF. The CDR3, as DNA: TGTGCCAGCAGCTTAGGCGGGGGCCCGTACTTC. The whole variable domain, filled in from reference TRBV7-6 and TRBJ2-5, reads GAGVSQSPRYKVTKRGQDVALRCDPISGHVSLYWYRQALGQGPEFLTYFNYEAQQDKSGLPNDRFSAERPEGSISTLTIQRTEQRDSAMYRCASSLGGGPYFGPGTRLLVL.

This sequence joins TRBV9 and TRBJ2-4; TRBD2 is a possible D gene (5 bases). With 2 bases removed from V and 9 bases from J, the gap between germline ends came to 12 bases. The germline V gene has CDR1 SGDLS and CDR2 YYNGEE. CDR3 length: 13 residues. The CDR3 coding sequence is TGTGCCAGCAGCGTCCTCTCGGACTCCATTCAGTACTTC. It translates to CASSVLSDSIQYF.

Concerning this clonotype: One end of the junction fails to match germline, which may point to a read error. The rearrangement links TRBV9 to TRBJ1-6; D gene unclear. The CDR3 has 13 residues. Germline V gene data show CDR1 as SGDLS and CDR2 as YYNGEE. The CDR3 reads CASSPDLDSPLHF. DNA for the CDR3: TGTGCCAGCAGCCCAGACTTGGATTCACCCCTTCACTTT.

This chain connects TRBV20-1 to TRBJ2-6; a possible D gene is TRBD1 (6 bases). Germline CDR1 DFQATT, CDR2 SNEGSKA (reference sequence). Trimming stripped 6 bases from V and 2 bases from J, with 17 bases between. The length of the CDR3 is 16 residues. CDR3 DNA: TGCAGTGCGGCGACAGGCCACCTCCCTGGGGCCAACGTCCTGACTTTC. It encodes CSAATGHLPGANVLTF.

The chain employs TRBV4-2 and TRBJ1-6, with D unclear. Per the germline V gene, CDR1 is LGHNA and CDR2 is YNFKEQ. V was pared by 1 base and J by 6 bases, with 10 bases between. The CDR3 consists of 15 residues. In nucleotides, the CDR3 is TGTGCCAGCAGCCAAGCTGAACAGACTAATTCACCCCTCCACTTT. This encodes CASSQAEQTNSPLHF.